This TCR beta chain was recovered during a study of T-cell reconstitution after alpha-beta-depleted transplantation in children. As it was prepared, the TCRbeta library received unique molecular identifiers. TCRdb processed the PCR reads anew with MiXCR; each CDR3 protein has one entry. Here the sample spans 540,000 or so distinct CDR3 sequences, approximately 22% being singletons. The specimen was PBMCs, mostly from graft donor cells, collected 360 days after TCRalphabeta/CD19-depleted stem cell transplant. This receptor was obtained from a boy younger than two who had a stem cell transplant for acute myeloid leukemia, so the T cells may come from the graft donor.

DNA of the CDR3: TGTGCCAGCATGTTTTATTGGGTAGGCCCCTACGAGCAGTACTTC. Its translation: CASMFYWVGPYEQYF. The chain has TRBV7-9 and TRBJ2-7, with unresolved D. CDR1 and CDR2 from the germline V gene are SEHNR and FQNEAQ (reference sequence). Between the trimmed V and J ends, which lost 7 bases and 2 bases, there was a span of 18 bases. The CDR3 totals 15 residues.